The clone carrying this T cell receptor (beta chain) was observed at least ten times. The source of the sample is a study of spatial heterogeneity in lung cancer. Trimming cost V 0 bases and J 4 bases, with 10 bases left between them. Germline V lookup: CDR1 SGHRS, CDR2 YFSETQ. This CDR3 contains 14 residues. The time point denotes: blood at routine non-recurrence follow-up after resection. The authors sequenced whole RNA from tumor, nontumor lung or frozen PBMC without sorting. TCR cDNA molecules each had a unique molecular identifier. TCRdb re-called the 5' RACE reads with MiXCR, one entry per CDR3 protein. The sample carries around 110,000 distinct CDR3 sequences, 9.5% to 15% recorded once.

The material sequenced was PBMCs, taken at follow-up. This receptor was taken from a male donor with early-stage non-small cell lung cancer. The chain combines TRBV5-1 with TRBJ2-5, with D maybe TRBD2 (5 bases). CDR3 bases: TGCGCCAGCAGCTTGGTAGAGGGCACAGAGACCCAGTACTTC. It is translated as CASSLVEGTETQYF.